This T cell receptor beta chain emerged from a study of blood T cell repertoires in COVID-19 (dated by TCRdb to the early 2020s). Concerning the study at large: Samples covering the acute and convalescent phases of COVID-19 were provided by collaborators in the United States, Italy and Spain. Where HLA class I and class II types were available, the types were taken from metadata supplied by the sample provider, not from assay-based typing. The repertoires were released in a freely available public database meant as a resource for research on the immune response to SARS-CoV-2. Subjects who had been exposed to COVID-19, were actively infected with it, or had recovered from it provided the deeply sampled blood TCRbeta repertoires that made up the dataset. Samples came from the ongoing ImmuneRACE study (first 160 participants) plus 1,254 subjects from 6 global collaborators. A de-identified subject ID, COVID-19 status, age in years and sex were almost always included in the sample metadata. The prospective study material was composed of cDNA or gDNA derived from T cells, B-cell-depleted T cells, or PBMCs.

Whole blood was collected in K2EDTA tubes by collaborating institutions according to the institutions' own protocols. For TCRbeta analysis, collaborators shipped samples as frozen whole blood, isolated PBMCs, or DNA extracted from either of those sample types. TCRbeta CDR3 regions were amplified from genomic DNA by means of the immunoSEQ Assay, a bias-controlled multiplex PCR. The authors processed their data as follows. Within the assay, amplification of reference gene primers was used to estimate how many nucleated cells each sample contained. To quantify the absolute abundance of each unique TCRbeta CDR3 rearrangement, sequence reads were collapsed and filtered. For each sample, productive Simpson clonality was calculated as the square root of Simpson's diversity index over productive rearrangements. Imported from immuneACCESS, the table was reduced by TCRdb to in-frame sequences with V and J called. These copies leave out some clones; in studies compared against another copy, an unresolved V gene accounts for under half, and the cause of the remainder is not known. Clone size and the V and J calls come from that table; the DNA yielded D and trimming. The sample table holds about 59,000 clones, of which less than 80% were seen once. Jointly, the top ten make up around 3.2% of the sample.

Results and caveats for the whole study, not just this receptor: The amount of clinical and demographic metadata varied by source and participant and was provided uncurated.

Counted from cysteine to phenylalanine, this CDR3 has 13 amino acids. The CDR3 DNA has 39 bases and is translated from base 1. Deletion took 4 bases off V and 3 bases off J, with a span of 8 bases between the germline ends. Concerning this clone itself: This receptor's antigen is unknown. No much larger clone is present one base from it, and per-base qualities are unavailable.

The sequence is built from TRBV12-3 or TRBV12-4 and TRBJ2-3, and possibly TRBD1, on 6 matching bases. Input material: peripheral blood. The TCR originated in a man in his fifties or sixties with acute or convalescent COVID-19. Read as DNA, the sequence is TGTGCCAGCAGTTCCGGACAGACAGATACGCAGTATTTT. Translation gives CASSSGQTDTQYF.